These 27 T cell receptor beta chains came from one sample sequenced in a study of blood T cell repertoires in COVID-19. This table comes from immunoSEQ multiplex PCR, and its TCRdb copy is limited to in-frame clones, with some not included. The data contain 200,000 to 250,000 clones, approximately 80% of them seen just once; the ten biggest clones take up 7.4%. The sequenced material came from peripheral blood. These receptor sequences come from a woman in her forties or fifties with acute or convalescent COVID-19.

The chain couples TRBV10-1 to TRBJ2-5; D is perhaps TRBD2 (6 bases). The V gene lost 0 bases and the J gene lost 4 bases, with 9 bases spanning the gap. This CDR3 comprises 14 residues. The V gene's germline CDR1 is WNHNN and CDR2 SYGVQD (reference sequence). The DNA for the CDR3 is TGCGCCAGCAGTGAGTCCGGGGGAGTAGAGACCCAGTACTTC. This translates into CASSESGGVETQYF.

V gene TRBV5-1 combines with J gene TRBJ1-1, with unresolved D. The length of the CDR3 is 13 residues. Germline lookup yields CDR1 SGHRS and CDR2 YFSETQ. V gave up 4 bases and J gave up 1 base, with 8 bases separating them. The CDR3 here is CASSPDWNTEAFF. CDR3 DNA: TGCGCCAGCAGCCCCGACTGGAACACTGAAGCTTTCTTT.

V gene TRBV28 combines with J gene TRBJ2-5, with 7 bases aligning to TRBD1. CDR1 and CDR2 from the germline V gene are MDHEN and SYDVKM. This CDR3 is built from 15 residues. V shed 3 bases and J 4 bases; nucleotides not matched to a gene: 8. Here the CDR3 reads CASSFHSGQPETQYF. CDR3 in DNA: TGTGCCAGCAGTTTCCACTCGGGACAGCCAGAGACCCAGTACTTC.

This chain joins TRBV6-5 and TRBJ2-3, with D possibly TRBD2 on 6 matching bases. CDR1 is MNHEY and CDR2 is SVGAGI in the germline V gene. This CDR3 is 12 amino acids long. Trimming removed 7 bases at V and 3 bases at J, with 8 bases between. CDR3 in DNA: TGTGCCAGCATCGGGAGAACAGATACGCAGTATTTT. Translation gives CASIGRTDTQYF.

CDR3 sequence: CASSTNLQDSFYGYTF. DNA for the CDR3: TGTGCCAGCAGCACCAACCTTCAGGACAGCTTCTATGGCTACACCTTC. The chain couples TRBV21-1 to TRBJ1-2; TRBD1, as called in the table, went unchecked against the DNA. TRBV21-1 is designated a pseudogene. This CDR3 region has 16 residues.

This chain connects TRBV28 to TRBJ1-1; maybe TRBD1 (5 bases). CDR1 and CDR2 from the germline V gene are MDHEN and SYDVKM. There are 16 residues in the CDR3. V lost 6 bases and J 5 bases, leaving 22 bases between the germline ends. CDR3 amino acids: CASRFWQRQSQTEAFF. DNA of the CDR3: TGTGCCAGCAGGTTCTGGCAGAGACAGAGCCAGACTGAAGCTTTCTTT.

The genes are TRBV4-3 and TRBJ2-5; TRBD2 matches 9 bases. CDR3 length equals 15 residues. Losses at the gene ends were 1 base for V and 5 bases for J; bases not matched to a gene: 5. CDR1 is LGHNA and CDR2 is YSLEER in the germline V gene. Written as DNA, the CDR3 is TGCGCCAGCAGCCAAGGTAGTAGCGGGGGTGAGACCCAGTACTTC. Its translation: CASSQGSSGGETQYF.

The chain is built from TRBV20-1 and TRBJ2-1; tentatively, D is TRBD2 (5 bases). The V gene's germline CDR1 is DFQATT and CDR2 SNEGSKA (reference sequence). V lost 3 bases and J lost 0, with 9 bases in between. This CDR3 is built from 14 residues. CDR3 amino acids: CSASLAISYNEQFF. The DNA of the CDR3 is TGCAGTGCTAGTCTAGCCATCTCCTACAATGAGCAGTTCTTC.

V is TRBV20-1 and J is TRBJ2-7; the D gene is possibly TRBD1 (6 bases). The germline gives CDR1 DFQATT, CDR2 SNEGSKA (reference sequence). The CDR3 totals 13 residues. Trimming took 3 bases from V and 2 from J, leaving 11 bases between them. CDR3 nucleotide sequence: TGCAGTGCTAGTTTAGGGGGACCCTACGAGCAGTACTTC. Amino acid sequence: CSASLGGPYEQYF.

This clone was seen only once. This sequence joins TRBV7-9 and TRBJ2-7; D call uncertain. The germline V gene encodes CDR1 SEHNR and CDR2 FQNEAQ (reference sequence). Between the trimmed V and J ends, which lost 1 base and 9 bases, there was a span of 10 bases. The CDR3 consists of 12 residues. The CDR3: CASSLEETGQYF. The DNA for the CDR3 is TGTGCCAGCAGCTTAGAGGAGACGGGGCAGTACTTC.

This clone came up once. The chain combines TRBV4-1 with TRBJ1-4; D unresolved. CDR3 length: 13 amino acids. The V gene's germline CDR1 is MGHRA and CDR2 YSYEKL. V lost 1 base, J lost 10 bases, and 10 bases lay in between. The CDR3 DNA reads TGCGCCAGCAGCCAAGTTCCCCCCGGAAAACTGTTTTTT. Amino acids: CASSQVPPGKLFF.

The chain links TRBV5-1 to TRBJ2-3; 8 nucleotides match TRBD2. CDR1 is SGHRS, CDR2 YFSETQ, per germline. Unmatched junction bases numbered 9, after V lost 4 bases and J lost 5 bases. The CDR3 runs 15 residues. The DNA for the CDR3 is TGCGCCAGCAGCGCTGCGGGGGGTACGAGAGATACGCAGTATTTT. Translating gives CASSAAGGTRDTQYF. Full variable domain (rest looked up from reference TRBV5-1 and TRBJ2-3): KAGVTQTPRYLIKTRGQQVTLSCSPISGHRSVSWYQQTPGQGLQFLFEYFSETQRNKGNFPGRFSGRQFSNSRSEMNVSTLELGDSALYLCASSAAGGTRDTQYFGPGTRLTVL.

CDR3 region: CASSMGSGLETQYF. For the CDR3, the DNA is TGTGCCAGCAGCATGGGCTCTGGGTTAGAGACCCAGTACTTC. The rearrangement uses TRBV13 and TRBJ2-5; the D is unclear. The germline V gene encodes CDR1 PRHDT and CDR2 FYEKMQ (reference sequence). Trimming took 5 bases from V and 4 from J, leaving 14 bases between them. The CDR3 has 14 amino acids.

This chain links TRBV5-4 with TRBJ2-7, with D maybe TRBD1 (5 bases). This CDR3 spans 13 amino acids. V was clipped by 2 bases and J by 4 bases, with 10 bases between them. Germline V gives CDR1 SGHNT, CDR2 YYREEE (reference sequence). The CDR3 is CASSFTGIYEQYF. CDR3 coding DNA: TGTGCCAGCAGCTTTACAGGAATTTACGAGCAGTACTTC. Filled out from reference TRBV5-4 and TRBJ2-7, the complete variable domain reads ETGVTQSPTHLIKTRGQQVTLRCSSQSGHNTVSWYQQALGQGPQFIFQYYREEENGRGNFPPRFSGLQFPNYSSELNVNALELDDSALYLCASSFTGIYEQYFGPGTRLTVT.

This clone appeared a single time. The gene calls are TRBV5-1 and TRBJ1-1; D unclear. The V and J ends lost 4 bases and 2 bases respectively, with 12 bases between them. Per germline, CDR1 SGHRS and CDR2 YFSETQ. This CDR3 has 14 amino acids. The CDR3 nucleotides are TGCGCCAGCAGCCGAGTGGCGGGAAACACTGAAGCTTTCTTT. Protein: CASSRVAGNTEAFF. The full variable domain, completed using reference TRBV5-1 and TRBJ1-1, is KAGVTQTPRYLIKTRGQQVTLSCSPISGHRSVSWYQQTPGQGLQFLFEYFSETQRNKGNFPGRFSGRQFSNSRSEMNVSTLELGDSALYLCASSRVAGNTEAFFGQGTRLTVV.

The genes are TRBV27 and TRBJ2-1; 7 bases are shared with TRBD1. The length of the CDR3 is 17 residues. The germline V gene encodes CDR1 MNHEY and CDR2 SMNVEV (reference sequence). Losses at the gene ends were 8 bases for V and 4 bases for J; bases not matched to a gene: 17. Here the CDR3 reads CASPRGTVWVMYNEQFF. The DNA of the CDR3 is TGTGCCAGCCCCCGTGGGACAGTTTGGGTTATGTACAATGAGCAGTTCTTC.

The chain combines TRBV30 with TRBJ1-4; 7 bases fit TRBD1. V lost 0 bases to trimming and J lost 8 bases; unmatched junction nucleotides: 3. The germline V gene encodes CDR1 GTSNPN and CDR2 SVGIG (reference sequence). CDR3 length: 13 amino acids. For the CDR3, the DNA is TGTGCCTGGAGTGTCACCAGGGGGGAAAAACTGTTTTTT. Its translation: CAWSVTRGEKLFF.

The V call is TRBV24-1, the J call TRBJ2-3; a possible D gene is TRBD2 (5 bases). Germline V CDR1 and CDR2: KGHDR, SFDVKD. CDR3 size: 16 residues. Trimming left V 3 bases short and J 1 base short, with 13 bases between. The CDR3 loop reads CATSDLRARGTDTQYF. In DNA form, the CDR3 reads TGTGCCACCAGTGATCTCCGGGCGCGGGGCACAGATACGCAGTATTTT.

V gene TRBV10-3 combines with J gene TRBJ2-1; TRBD2 agrees at 12 bases. The CDR3 has 14 amino acids. V dropped 6 bases and J dropped 8; count of bases not matched to a gene: 5. Germline V CDR1 and CDR2: ENHRY, SYGVKD. The CDR3 nucleotides are TGTGCCATCAGATCACTAGCGGGGGGCGATGAGCAGTTCTTC. Protein sequence: CAIRSLAGGDEQFF.

The J gene is TRBJ1-4, the V gene TRBV28; D not certain. Germline loops: CDR1 MDHEN, CDR2 SYDVKM. The CDR3 spans 14 residues. Trimming removed 3 bases from V and 2 bases from J, with 7 bases in between. The CDR3 region is CASSFAGTNEKLFF. The CDR3 DNA sequence: TGTGCCAGCAGTTTCGCGGGGACTAATGAAAAACTGTTTTTT.

Points on this clone: The same CDR3 is also encoded by other DNA sequences in this sample. The chain recombines TRBV6-5 with TRBJ1-5, with D hard to call. Deletions cut 8 bases from V and 4 bases from J, with 12 bases between. The germline CDR1 and CDR2 sequences are MNHEY and SVGAGI. The CDR3 is 13 residues long. CDR3 residues: CASSGQQNQPQHF. In DNA, the CDR3 is TGTGCCAGCTCTGGGCAGCAAAATCAGCCCCAGCATTTT.

This chain uses TRBV14 with TRBJ2-1; 13 bases agree with TRBD2. This CDR3 contains 16 residues. CDR1 and CDR2 from the germline V gene are SGHDN and FVKESK. The trim removed 3 bases at V and 4 bases at J, leaving 3 bases unmatched. The CDR3 spells CASSHGTSGNYNEQFF. DNA for the CDR3: TGTGCCAGCAGCCACGGGACTAGCGGGAATTACAATGAGCAGTTCTTC.

The J gene is TRBJ2-1, the V gene TRBV5-1; 7 nucleotides agree with TRBD1. The CDR3 totals 14 residues. V trimming: 4 bases; J trimming: 2 bases; junction bases outside the gene matches: 3. Germline V gene data show CDR1 as SGHRS and CDR2 as YFSETQ. The CDR3 here is CASSRGTAYNEQFF. DNA of the CDR3: TGCGCCAGCAGCAGGGGGACAGCCTACAATGAGCAGTTCTTC.

This rearrangement joins TRBV19 to TRBJ1-4; 8 bases agree with TRBD1. The J segment lost 1 base and the V segment lost 6 bases, leaving 1 base of the junction unmatched. Per germline, CDR1 LNHDA and CDR2 SQIVND (reference sequence). The length of the CDR3 is 14 residues. DNA for the CDR3: TGTGCCAGTAGCGGACAGGGAACTAATGAAAAACTGTTTTTT. Translated: CASSGQGTNEKLFF.

V usage is TRBV28 and J usage is TRBJ1-1, with 9 bases that match TRBD1. The CDR3 loop spans 13 amino acids. Germline CDR1 MDHEN, CDR2 SYDVKM. V dropped 6 bases and J dropped 6; count of bases not matched to a gene: 5. The CDR3 spells CASRDRQGAEAFF. CDR3 nucleotides: TGTGCCAGCAGAGACAGACAGGGGGCTGAAGCTTTCTTT.

This chain links TRBV3-1 (or the pseudogene TRBV3-2) with TRBJ1-4, with D possibly being TRBD1 (5 bases). CDR1 and CDR2 (germline): LGHDT, YNNKEL (reference sequence). The CDR3 totals 17 residues. The V end lost 1 base, the J end lost 3 bases, and 15 bases lay between the germline ends. CDR3 in DNA: TGTGCCAGCAGCCAAGGAATTAGGGGCAGGGCTAATGAAAAACTGTTTTTT. Residues: CASSQGIRGRANEKLFF.

The chain is built from TRBV6-5 and TRBJ1-6; 10 bases map to TRBD1. The CDR3 extends over 14 amino acids. V gave up 4 bases and J gave up 8 bases; unmatched junction bases: 2. Germline V gives CDR1 MNHEY, CDR2 SVGAGI. CDR3 DNA sequence: TGTGCCAGCAGTTTAGACAGGGGGCATTCACCCCTCCACTTT. It is translated as CASSLDRGHSPLHF.